Shown below are 14 T cell receptor beta chains from a single sample sequenced in a study of OX40 agonist ivuxolimab in advanced cancers. Profiled with immunoSEQ multiplex PCR; TCRdb holds only in-frame clones, not every one. Of nearly 70,000 clones in the sample, roughly 85% were seen once. The sample in question was CD4+ or CD8+ T cells sorted from blood, obtained in a trial of the OX40 agonist ivuxolimab. These receptors originate from an adult with an advanced solid tumor such as melanoma, head and neck, liver or kidney cancer.

This clone was seen more than once but under ten times. V usage is TRBV20-1 and J usage is TRBJ1-1; D gene uncertain. V lost 7 bases and J lost 9, with 12 bases in between. The CDR3 is 10 amino acids. Germline lookup yields CDR1 DFQATT and CDR2 SNEGSKA (reference sequence). DNA for the CDR3: TGCAGTGGGAGGCAGGAGCAAGCTTTCTTT. Its protein product is CSGRQEQAFF.

The chain joins TRBV6-1 to TRBJ2-7; 8 nucleotides align to TRBD1. CDR3 length: 13 amino acids. Germline trimming cut 10 bases from V and 2 bases from J; bases unmatched to any gene: 7. CDR1 is MNHNS, CDR2 SASEGT, per germline. This CDR3 is CAITTGETYEQYF. The DNA of the CDR3 is TGTGCCATTACGACAGGGGAAACCTACGAGCAGTACTTC.

This sequence joins TRBV5-1 and TRBJ1-6, with 7 bases aligning to TRBD1. CDR1 and CDR2 from the germline V gene are SGHRS and YFSETQ. The CDR3 runs to 14 residues. The V segment lost 1 base and the J segment 7 bases; nucleotides outside the gene matches: 2. In DNA, the CDR3 is TGCGCCAGCAGCTTGCTACAGGGGAATTCACCCCTCCACTTT. It specifies CASSLLQGNSPLHF.

With regard to this clone: The identical CDR3 is also encoded by other nucleotide sequences in the sample. The chain couples TRBV7-2 to TRBJ2-3, with a tentative D call TRBD2 (5 bases). Germline CDR1 reads SGHTA; CDR2 reads FQGNSA. Trimming cost V 9 bases and J 6 bases, with 16 bases left between them. CDR3 length equals 13 residues. In DNA, the CDR3 is TGTGCCAGTAGCGCCGGCTTGATCGATACGCAGTATTTT. Translated: CASSAGLIDTQYF.

This sequence joins TRBV25-1 and TRBJ2-6; D gene uncertain. From germline, CDR1 is MGHDK and CDR2 SYGVNS. The CDR3 has 13 amino acids. Trimming shortened V by 3 bases and J by 3 bases, and 3 bases separated the two germline ends. The CDR3 DNA follows: TGTGCCAGCAGTGATTTTGGGGCCAACGTCCTGACTTTC. Encoded protein: CASSDFGANVLTF.

This chain connects TRBV15 to TRBJ1-5, with D unresolved. CDR1 LNHNV and CDR2 YYDKDF come from the germline V gene (reference sequence). The CDR3 extends over 13 amino acids. Trimming removed 5 bases at V and 3 bases at J, with 8 bases between. CDR3 nucleotides: TGTGCCACCAGCGAGAGGGACAATCAGCCCCAGCATTTT. This sequence encodes CATSERDNQPQHF.

The chain is built from TRBV4-2 and TRBJ1-1; D unresolved. Trimming cost V 4 bases and J 1 base, with 7 bases left between them. This CDR3 spans 13 amino acids. Germline V gene data show CDR1 as LGHNA and CDR2 as YNFKEQ. The DNA for the CDR3 is TGTGCCAGCAGCCCTCGTCCGAACACTGAAGCTTTCTTT. Amino acid sequence: CASSPRPNTEAFF.

The V gene is TRBV19, the J gene TRBJ2-3; either TRBD1 or TRBD2 may fit D (5 bases each). V was shortened by 6 bases and J by 4 bases, with 14 bases between the two germline ends. The CDR3 totals 14 residues. CDR1 is LNHDA, CDR2 SQIVND, per germline (reference sequence). The CDR3 DNA follows: TGTGCCAGTAGCGAGGGGAGAATATCAGATACGCAGTATTTT. Its translation: CASSEGRISDTQYF.

With respect to this clone: A read error may produce the germline difference seen at one junction end. The chain combines TRBV6-1 with TRBJ1-3; 10 bases align to TRBD1. CDR3 length: 11 amino acids. CDR1 is MNHNS and CDR2 is SASEGT in the germline V gene. The DNA for the CDR3 is TGTGCCAGCAGTGAAGCCGGGACAGGGGCGTTT. Translating it yields CASSEAGTGAF.

The J gene is TRBJ2-5, the V gene TRBV15, with D perhaps given as TRBD1 or TRBD2 (5 bases each). Trimming took 0 bases from V and 0 from J, leaving 11 bases between them. This CDR3 is built from 16 residues. The germline V gene has CDR1 LNHNV and CDR2 YYDKDF (reference sequence). Here the CDR3 reads CATSRDGAGYQETQYF. The DNA for the CDR3 is TGTGCCACCAGCAGAGATGGGGCGGGCTACCAAGAGACCCAGTACTTC.

This chain links TRBV7-2 with TRBJ1-2, with no clear D. Trimming took 1 base from V and 3 from J, leaving 15 bases between them. CDR3 length equals 16 residues. Germline V gene data show CDR1 as SGHTA and CDR2 as FQGNSA. The CDR3 spells CASSLDSQPRHYGYTF. Here the CDR3 DNA reads TGTGCCAGCAGCTTAGATAGTCAGCCTCGACACTATGGCTACACCTTC. Complete variable domain (other parts from reference TRBV7-2 and TRBJ1-2): GAGVSQSPSNKVTEKGKDVELRCDPISGHTALYWYRQSLGQGLEFLIYFQGNSAPDKSGLPSDRFSAERTGGSVSTLTIQRTQQEDSAVYLCASSLDSQPRHYGYTFGSGTRLTVV.

This clone was detected a few times. CDR3 DNA sequence: TGTGCCAGCTCACTGAAGACAACTAGCGGGTCCACAGATACGCAGTATTTT. This codes for CASSLKTTSGSTDTQYF. V and J are TRBV18 and TRBJ2-3; 9 bases align to TRBD2. Germline V gene lookup returns CDR1 KGHSH and CDR2 LQKENI. The CDR3 sequence is 17 residues long. The V and J ends lost 4 bases and 2 bases, in that order; junction bases with no gene match: 10.

The V call is TRBV4-3, the J call TRBJ1-1, with D hard to call. CDR3 length: 13 residues. Germline CDR1 is LGHNA and CDR2 is YSLEER. The V end lost 4 bases, the J end lost 1 base, and 7 bases lay between the germline ends. This CDR3 is CASSRAGNTEAFF. DNA for the CDR3: TGCGCCAGCAGCCGGGCGGGGAACACTGAAGCTTTCTTT.

The chain combines TRBV27 with TRBJ1-2; no clear D gene. Germline assignment: CDR1 MNHEY and CDR2 SMNVEV (reference sequence). The CDR3 is 14 amino acids. The V end was cut by 8 bases, the J end by 7 bases, with 20 bases between. DNA for the CDR3: TGTGCCAGCGCACTCAATGGAAATCGGGGTGGCTACACCTTC. Amino acid sequence: CASALNGNRGGYTF.